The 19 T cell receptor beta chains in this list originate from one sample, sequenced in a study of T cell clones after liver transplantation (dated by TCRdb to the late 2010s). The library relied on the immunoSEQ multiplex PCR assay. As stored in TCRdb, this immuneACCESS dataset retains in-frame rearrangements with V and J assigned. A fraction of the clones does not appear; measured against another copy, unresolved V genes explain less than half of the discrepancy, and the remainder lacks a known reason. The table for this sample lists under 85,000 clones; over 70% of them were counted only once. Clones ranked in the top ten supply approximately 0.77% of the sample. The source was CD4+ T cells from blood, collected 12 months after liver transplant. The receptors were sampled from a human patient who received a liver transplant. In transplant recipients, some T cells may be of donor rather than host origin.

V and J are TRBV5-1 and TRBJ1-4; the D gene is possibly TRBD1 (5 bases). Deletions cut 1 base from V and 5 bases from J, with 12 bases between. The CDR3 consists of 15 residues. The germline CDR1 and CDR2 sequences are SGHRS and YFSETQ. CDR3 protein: CASSLTGRTNEKLFF. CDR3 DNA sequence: TGCGCCAGCAGCTTGACAGGACGTACAAATGAAAAACTGTTTTTT.

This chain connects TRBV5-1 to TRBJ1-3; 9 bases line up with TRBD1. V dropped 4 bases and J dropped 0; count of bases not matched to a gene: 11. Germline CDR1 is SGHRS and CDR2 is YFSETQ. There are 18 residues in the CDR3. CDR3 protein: CASSVSGTGPYSGNTIYF. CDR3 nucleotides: TGCGCCAGCAGCGTATCCGGGACAGGGCCCTACTCTGGAAACACCATATATTTT.

As DNA, the CDR3 is TGTGCCAGCAGCCAAGGACGGACCTATGGCTACACCTTC. This encodes CASSQGRTYGYTF. The gene calls are TRBV5-6 and TRBJ1-2; D gene ambiguous. Trimming removed 4 bases at V and 4 bases at J, with 11 bases between. The CDR3 length is 13 residues. Germline V lookup: CDR1 SGHDT, CDR2 YYEEEE.

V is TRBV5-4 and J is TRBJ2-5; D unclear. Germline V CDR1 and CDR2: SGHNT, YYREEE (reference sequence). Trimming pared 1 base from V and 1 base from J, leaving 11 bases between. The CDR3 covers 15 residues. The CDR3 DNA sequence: TGTGCCAGCAGCTTGAAACAGAACTTCCAAGAGACCCAGTACTTC. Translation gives CASSLKQNFQETQYF.

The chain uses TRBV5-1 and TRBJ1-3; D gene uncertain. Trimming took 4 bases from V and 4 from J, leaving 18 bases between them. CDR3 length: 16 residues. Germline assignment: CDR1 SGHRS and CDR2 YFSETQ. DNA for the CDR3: TGCGCCAGCAGCCGCTCTGACCCTTGGGCCGGAAACACCATATATTTT. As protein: CASSRSDPWAGNTIYF.

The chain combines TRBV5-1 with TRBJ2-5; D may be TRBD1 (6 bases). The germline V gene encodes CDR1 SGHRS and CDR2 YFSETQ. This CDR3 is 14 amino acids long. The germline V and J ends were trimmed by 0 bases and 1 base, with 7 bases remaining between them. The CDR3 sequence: CASSLGDTQETQYF. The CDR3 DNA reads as TGCGCCAGCAGCTTGGGGGACACCCAAGAGACCCAGTACTTC. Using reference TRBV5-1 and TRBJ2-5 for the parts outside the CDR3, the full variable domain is KAGVTQTPRYLIKTRGQQVTLSCSPISGHRSVSWYQQTPGQGLQFLFEYFSETQRNKGNFPGRFSGRQFSNSRSEMNVSTLELGDSALYLCASSLGDTQETQYFGPGTRLLVL.

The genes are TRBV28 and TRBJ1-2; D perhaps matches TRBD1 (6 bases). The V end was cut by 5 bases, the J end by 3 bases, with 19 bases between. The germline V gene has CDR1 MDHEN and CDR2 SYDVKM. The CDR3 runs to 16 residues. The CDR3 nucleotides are TGTGCCAGCAGTCCCCCGGGGGCAGCAACGTACTATGGCTACACCTTC. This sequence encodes CASSPPGAATYYGYTF.

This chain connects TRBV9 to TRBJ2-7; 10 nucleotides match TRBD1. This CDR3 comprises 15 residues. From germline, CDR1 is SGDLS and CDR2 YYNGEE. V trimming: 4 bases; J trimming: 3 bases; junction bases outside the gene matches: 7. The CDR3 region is CASSPQTGGYYEQYF. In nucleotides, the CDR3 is TGTGCCAGCAGCCCCCAGACAGGGGGCTACTACGAGCAGTACTTC.

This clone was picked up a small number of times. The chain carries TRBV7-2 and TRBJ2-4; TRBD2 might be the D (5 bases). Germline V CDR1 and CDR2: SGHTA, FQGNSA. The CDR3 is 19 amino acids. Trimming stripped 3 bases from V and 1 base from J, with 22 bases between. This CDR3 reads CASSFATRGRETAKNIQYF. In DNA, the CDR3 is TGTGCCAGCAGCTTTGCTACCCGCGGGCGCGAAACGGCCAAAAACATTCAGTACTTC.

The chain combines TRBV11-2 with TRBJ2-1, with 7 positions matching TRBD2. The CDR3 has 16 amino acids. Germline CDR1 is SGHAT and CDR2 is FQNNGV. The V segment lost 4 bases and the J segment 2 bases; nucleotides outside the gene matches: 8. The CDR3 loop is CASSSRGAGTYNEQFF. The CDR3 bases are TGTGCCAGCAGCTCTCGAGGAGCGGGAACCTACAATGAGCAGTTCTTC.

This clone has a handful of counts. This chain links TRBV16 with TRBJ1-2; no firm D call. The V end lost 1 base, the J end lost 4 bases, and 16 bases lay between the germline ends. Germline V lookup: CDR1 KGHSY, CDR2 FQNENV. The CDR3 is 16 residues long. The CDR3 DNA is TGTGCCAGCAGCCAATATCCGGCCTTGCTAGGCTATGGCTACACCTTC. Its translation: CASSQYPALLGYGYTF.

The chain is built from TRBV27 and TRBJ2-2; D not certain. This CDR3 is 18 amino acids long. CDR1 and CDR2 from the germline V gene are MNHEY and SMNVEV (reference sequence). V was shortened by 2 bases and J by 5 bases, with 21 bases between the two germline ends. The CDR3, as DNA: TGTGCCAGCAGTTTAATTGTTCCACTTGCTGACTTTACCGGGGAGCTGTTTTTT. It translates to CASSLIVPLADFTGELFF.

The CDR3 reads CASRVQGVNTEAFF. The CDR3, as DNA: TGTGCCAGCAGGGTACAGGGGGTGAACACTGAAGCTTTCTTT. This chain uses TRBV2 with TRBJ1-1; 8 bases match TRBD1. The CDR3 is 14 amino acids. V was pared by 6 bases and J by 0 bases, with 3 bases of the junction left unmatched. The germline V gene has CDR1 SNHLY and CDR2 FYNNEI.

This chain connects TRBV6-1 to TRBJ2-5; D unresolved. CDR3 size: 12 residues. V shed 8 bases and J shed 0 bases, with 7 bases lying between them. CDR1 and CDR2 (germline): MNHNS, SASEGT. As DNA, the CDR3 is TGTGCCAGCCAACTGTACCAAGAGACCCAGTACTTC. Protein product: CASQLYQETQYF.

This CDR3 is CASSSSGRRDTQYF. In DNA form, the CDR3 reads TGTGCCAGCAGTTCGAGCGGGAGACGGGATACGCAGTATTTT. The chain is built from TRBV28 and TRBJ2-3, with TRBD2 matching over 8 bases. The germline CDR1 and CDR2 sequences are MDHEN and SYDVKM. J gave up 6 bases and V 4 bases, and 6 bases lay outside the gene matches. The CDR3 spans 14 residues.

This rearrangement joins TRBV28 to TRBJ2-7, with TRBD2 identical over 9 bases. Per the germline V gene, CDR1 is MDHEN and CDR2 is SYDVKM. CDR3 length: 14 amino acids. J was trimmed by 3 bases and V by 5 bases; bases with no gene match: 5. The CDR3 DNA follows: TGTGCCAGCAGTGGTGGCGGGAGGGACTACGAGCAGTACTTC. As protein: CASSGGGRDYEQYF. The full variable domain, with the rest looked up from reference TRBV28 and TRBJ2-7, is DVKVTQSSRYLVKRTGEKVFLECVQDMDHENMFWYRQDPGLGLRLIYFSYDVKMKEKGDIPEGYSVSREKKERFSLILESASTNQTSMYLCASSGGGRDYEQYFGPGTRLTVT.

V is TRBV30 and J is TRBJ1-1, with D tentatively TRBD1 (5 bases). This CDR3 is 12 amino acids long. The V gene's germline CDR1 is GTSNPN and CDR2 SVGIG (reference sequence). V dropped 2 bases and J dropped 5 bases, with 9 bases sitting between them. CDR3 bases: TGTGCCTGGAGTAAAGGGGAAACTGAAGCTTTCTTT. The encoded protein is CAWSKGETEAFF.

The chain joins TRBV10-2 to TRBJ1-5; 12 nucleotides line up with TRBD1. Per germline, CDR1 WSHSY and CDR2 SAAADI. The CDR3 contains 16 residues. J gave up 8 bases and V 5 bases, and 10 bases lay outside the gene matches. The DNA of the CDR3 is TGCGCCAGCAGTTTTTCCGGGACAGGGGGCAGGGAGCCCCAGCATTTT. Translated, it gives CASSFSGTGGREPQHF.

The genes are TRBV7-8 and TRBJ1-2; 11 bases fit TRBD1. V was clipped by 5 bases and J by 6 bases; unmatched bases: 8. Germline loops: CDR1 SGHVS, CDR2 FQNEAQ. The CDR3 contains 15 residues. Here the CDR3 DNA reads TGTGCCAGCAGCACCCGGACAGGGGGCGCGGATGGCTACACCTTC. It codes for CASSTRTGGADGYTF.